This passage covers 10 T cell receptor beta chains from one sample sequenced in a study of Ad26.COV2.S vaccination and SARS-CoV-2 variants. Sample treatment: 15 to 20 received Ad26.COV2.S at low or high dose, single or two shots; roughly five received placebo; per-sample allocation not given. On day 63 after the first injection, vaccine and placebo recipients gave samples. Sequencing used immunoSEQ multiplex PCR; TCRdb keeps in-frame clones, though not all of them. This sample has around 500,000 clones, with 80% to 90% found just once. The sequences come from peripheral blood, collected in a trial of Ad26.COV2.S vaccine versus placebo. The origin of the receptors is a person aged 18-65 years who received the Ad26.COV2.S COVID-19 vaccine or a placebo.

The chain carries TRBV29-1 and TRBJ1-3; D might be TRBD1 (6 bases). Germline V gives CDR1 SQVTM, CDR2 ANQGSEA. This CDR3 comprises 13 residues. V gave up 7 bases and J gave up 0 bases, with 10 bases separating them. Here the CDR3 reads CSAGQLSGNTIYF. The CDR3 nucleotides read TGCAGCGCCGGACAGCTCTCTGGAAACACCATATATTTT. The variable domain in full, completed from reference TRBV29-1 and TRBJ1-3, reads SAVISQKPSRDICQRGTSLTIQCQVDSQVTMMFWYRQQPGQSLTLIATANQGSEATYESGFVIDKFPISRPNLTFSTLTVSNMSPEDSSIYLCSAGQLSGNTIYFGEGSWLTVV.

This clone was detected a few times. The rearrangement uses TRBV2 and TRBJ1-2, with TRBD1 matching 11 bases. CDR1 SNHLY and CDR2 FYNNEI come from the germline V gene. Trimming removed 5 bases from V and 8 bases from J; junction bases left unmatched: 4. There are 13 residues in the CDR3. The CDR3 region is CASSRTGGEGYTF. The CDR3 bases are TGTGCCAGCAGTAGGACAGGGGGCGAAGGCTACACCTTC.

The chain combines TRBV5-4 with TRBJ1-3; TRBD1 might be the D (6 bases). Per germline, CDR1 SGHNT and CDR2 YYREEE (reference sequence). V was cut by 4 bases and J by 0 bases, with 11 bases left in between. The CDR3 contains 15 residues. The DNA of the CDR3 is TGTGCCAGCAGCCTCGACAGGCCCTCTGGAAACACCATATATTTT. Translated: CASSLDRPSGNTIYF.

The genes are TRBV28 and TRBJ2-2; 11 bases map to TRBD1. From germline, CDR1 is MDHEN and CDR2 SYDVKM. The CDR3 contains 16 residues. V was pared by 4 bases and J by 4 bases, with 5 bases of the junction left unmatched. The CDR3 DNA sequence: TGTGCCAGCAGTTCCGGGACAGGGGGTAGCACCGGGGAGCTGTTTTTT. Its translation: CASSSGTGGSTGELFF.

This chain uses TRBV6-1 with TRBJ2-7; the match to TRBD2 covers 9 bases. The CDR3 has 15 residues. CDR1 MNHNS and CDR2 SASEGT come from the germline V gene. V lost 3 bases to trimming and J lost 3 bases; unmatched junction nucleotides: 6. The CDR3 DNA sequence: TGTGCCAGCAGTGACGGTTTTAGCGGGAGCTACGAGCAGTACTTC. Translation gives CASSDGFSGSYEQYF.

The rearrangement links TRBV5-4 to TRBJ2-1; 7 bases agree with TRBD1. Germline V gene lookup returns CDR1 SGHNT and CDR2 YYREEE (reference sequence). The CDR3 covers 15 residues. Trimming at V came to 3 bases and at J to 0 bases, leaving 3 bases not matched to a gene. The CDR3 DNA sequence: TGTGCCAGCAGCTCACAGGGGCTCTCCTACAATGAGCAGTTCTTC. Translation: CASSSQGLSYNEQFF.

The rearrangement joins TRBV7-9 to TRBJ2-7; D remains unclear. There are 12 residues in the CDR3. Germline lookup yields CDR1 SEHNR and CDR2 FQNEAQ (reference sequence). V lost 2 bases and J 4 bases, leaving 6 bases between the germline ends. The CDR3 sequence: CASSLSRYEQYF. The CDR3 DNA follows: TGTGCCAGCAGCTTAAGCCGATACGAGCAGTACTTC.

J is TRBJ1-1 and V is TRBV29-1; a possible D gene is TRBD1 (6 bases). Trimming pared 2 bases from V and 4 bases from J, leaving 14 bases between. Germline CDR1 SQVTM, CDR2 ANQGSEA. The CDR3 runs 14 residues. CDR3 protein: CSVEPMQGSTEAFF. DNA of the CDR3: TGCAGCGTTGAACCGATGCAGGGGAGCACTGAAGCTTTCTTT.

The V gene is TRBV18, the J gene TRBJ1-1, with D perhaps TRBD1 (5 bases). This CDR3 has 13 residues. CDR1 KGHSH and CDR2 LQKENI come from the germline V gene. V lost 3 bases, J lost 11 bases, and 16 bases lay in between. As DNA, the CDR3 is TGTGCCAGCTCACCCGATGTACAGGTCCTGGCTTTCTTT. It encodes CASSPDVQVLAFF.

V is TRBV9 and J is TRBJ1-2, with 8 bases identical to TRBD1. The CDR3 loop spans 14 amino acids. CDR1 is SGDLS and CDR2 is YYNGEE in the germline V gene. V dropped 3 bases and J dropped 7; count of bases not matched to a gene: 8. The CDR3 spells CASSAQTGAGGYTF. The CDR3 DNA reads as TGTGCCAGCAGCGCCCAGACAGGGGCCGGTGGCTACACCTTC.